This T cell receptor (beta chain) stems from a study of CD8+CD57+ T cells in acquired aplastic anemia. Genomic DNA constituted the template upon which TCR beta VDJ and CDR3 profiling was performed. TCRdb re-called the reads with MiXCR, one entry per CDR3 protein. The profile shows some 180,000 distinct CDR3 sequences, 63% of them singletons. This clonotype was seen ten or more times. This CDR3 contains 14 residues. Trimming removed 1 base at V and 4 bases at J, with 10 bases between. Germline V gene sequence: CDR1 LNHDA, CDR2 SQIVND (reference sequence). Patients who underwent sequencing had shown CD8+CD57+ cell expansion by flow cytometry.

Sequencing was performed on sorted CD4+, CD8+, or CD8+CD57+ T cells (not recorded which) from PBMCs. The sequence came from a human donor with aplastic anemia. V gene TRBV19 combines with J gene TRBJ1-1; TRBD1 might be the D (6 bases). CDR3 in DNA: TGTGCCAGTAGTATAGCAGGGGACGGCACTGAAGCTTTCTTT. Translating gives CASSIAGDGTEAFF.